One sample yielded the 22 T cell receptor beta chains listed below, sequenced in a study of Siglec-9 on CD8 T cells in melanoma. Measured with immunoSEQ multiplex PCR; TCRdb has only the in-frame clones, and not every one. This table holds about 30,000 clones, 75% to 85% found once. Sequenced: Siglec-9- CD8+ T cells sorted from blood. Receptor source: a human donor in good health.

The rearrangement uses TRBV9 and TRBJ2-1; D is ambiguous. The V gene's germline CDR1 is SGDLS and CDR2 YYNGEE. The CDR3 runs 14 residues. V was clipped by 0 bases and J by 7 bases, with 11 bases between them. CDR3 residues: CASSVAVFSNEQFF. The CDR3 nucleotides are TGTGCCAGCAGCGTAGCTGTCTTCTCAAATGAGCAGTTCTTC.

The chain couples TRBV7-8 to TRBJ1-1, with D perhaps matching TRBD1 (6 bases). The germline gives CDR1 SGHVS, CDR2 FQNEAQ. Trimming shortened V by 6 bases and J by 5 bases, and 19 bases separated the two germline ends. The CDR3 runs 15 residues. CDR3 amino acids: CASRGGSGGGTEAFF. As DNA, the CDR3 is TGTGCCAGCAGAGGGGGATCGGGGGGAGGAACTGAAGCTTTCTTT. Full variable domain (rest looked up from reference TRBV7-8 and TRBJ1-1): GAGVSQSPRYKVAKRGQDVALRCDPISGHVSLFWYQQALGQGPEFLTYFQNEAQLDKSGLPSDRFFAERPEGSVSTLKIQRTQQEDSAVYLCASRGGSGGGTEAFFGQGTRLTVV.

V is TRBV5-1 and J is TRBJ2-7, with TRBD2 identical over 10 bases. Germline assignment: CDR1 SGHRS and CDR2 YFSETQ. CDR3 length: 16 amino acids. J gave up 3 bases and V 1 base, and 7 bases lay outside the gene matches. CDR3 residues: CASSLYSGGFFYEQYF. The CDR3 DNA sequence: TGCGCCAGCAGCTTGTATAGCGGGGGGTTTTTCTACGAGCAGTACTTC. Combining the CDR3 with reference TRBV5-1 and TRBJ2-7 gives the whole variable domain KAGVTQTPRYLIKTRGQQVTLSCSPISGHRSVSWYQQTPGQGLQFLFEYFSETQRNKGNFPGRFSGRQFSNSRSEMNVSTLELGDSALYLCASSLYSGGFFYEQYFGPGTRLTVT.

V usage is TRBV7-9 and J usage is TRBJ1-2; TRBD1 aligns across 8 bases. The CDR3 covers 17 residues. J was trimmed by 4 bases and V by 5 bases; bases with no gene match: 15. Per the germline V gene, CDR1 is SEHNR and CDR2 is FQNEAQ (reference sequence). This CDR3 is CASSGRGSGQGLYGYTF. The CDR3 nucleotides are TGTGCCAGCAGCGGGCGGGGAAGTGGACAGGGACTCTATGGCTACACCTTC.

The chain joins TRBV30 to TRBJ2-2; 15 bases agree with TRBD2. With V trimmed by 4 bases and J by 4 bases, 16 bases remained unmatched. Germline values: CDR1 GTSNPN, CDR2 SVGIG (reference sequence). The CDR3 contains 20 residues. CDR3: CAWNTKLGLAGGPGTGELFF. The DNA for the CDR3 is TGTGCCTGGAATACTAAACTAGGACTAGCGGGGGGGCCGGGCACCGGGGAGCTGTTTTTT.

The CDR3 sequence: CASSAQGMETQYF. The CDR3 DNA sequence: TGTGCCAGCAGCGCCCAGGGGATGGAGACCCAGTACTTC. The V call is TRBV7-9, the J call TRBJ2-5, with D tentatively TRBD1 (6 bases). The germline V gene has CDR1 SEHNR and CDR2 FQNEAQ (reference sequence). The CDR3 loop spans 13 amino acids. V gave up 5 bases and J gave up 5 bases, with 12 bases separating them.

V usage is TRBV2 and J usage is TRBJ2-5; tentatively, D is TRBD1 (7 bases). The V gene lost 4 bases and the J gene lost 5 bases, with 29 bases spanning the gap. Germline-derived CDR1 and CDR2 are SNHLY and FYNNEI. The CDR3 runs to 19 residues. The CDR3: CASSGLPMGGQEGPETQYF. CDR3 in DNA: TGTGCCAGCAGTGGTTTACCAATGGGAGGACAGGAAGGTCCCGAGACCCAGTACTTC.

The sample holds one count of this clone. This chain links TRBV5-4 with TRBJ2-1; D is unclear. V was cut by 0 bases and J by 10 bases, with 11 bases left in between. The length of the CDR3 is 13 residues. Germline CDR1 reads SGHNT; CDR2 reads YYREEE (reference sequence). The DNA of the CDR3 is TGTGCCAGCAGCTTGGAGCTGGGAAACGAGCAGTTCTTC. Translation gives CASSLELGNEQFF.

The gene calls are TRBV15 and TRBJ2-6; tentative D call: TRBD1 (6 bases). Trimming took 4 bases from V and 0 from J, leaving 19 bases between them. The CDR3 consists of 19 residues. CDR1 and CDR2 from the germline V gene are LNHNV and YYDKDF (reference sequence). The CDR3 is CATSMGQPGLFSGANVLTF. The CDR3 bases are TGTGCCACCAGCATGGGACAACCCGGACTCTTCTCTGGGGCCAACGTCCTGACTTTC.

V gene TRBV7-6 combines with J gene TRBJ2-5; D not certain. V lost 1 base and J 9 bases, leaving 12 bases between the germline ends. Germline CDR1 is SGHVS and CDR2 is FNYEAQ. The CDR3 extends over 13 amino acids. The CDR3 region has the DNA TGTGCCAGCAGCTTAGAAATATCCGGAGCCCAGTACTTC. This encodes CASSLEISGAQYF.

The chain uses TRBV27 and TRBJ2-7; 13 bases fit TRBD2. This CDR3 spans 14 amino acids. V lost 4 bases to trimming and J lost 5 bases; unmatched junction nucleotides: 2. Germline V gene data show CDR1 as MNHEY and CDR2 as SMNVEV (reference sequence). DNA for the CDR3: TGTGCCAGCAGTTCGGGACTAGCGGGACACGAGCAGTACGTC. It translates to CASSSGLAGHEQYV.

The CDR3 nucleotides read TGTGCCAGCAGCTTAGAAGCGGGGGGGAACAATGAGCAGTTCTTC. Its protein is CASSLEAGGNNEQFF. This chain joins TRBV7-8 and TRBJ2-1; 10 bases map to TRBD2. V lost 1 base, J lost 5 bases, and 2 bases stayed unmatched. Per germline, CDR1 SGHVS and CDR2 FQNEAQ. There are 15 residues in the CDR3. Full variable domain (rest looked up from reference TRBV7-8 and TRBJ2-1): GAGVSQSPRYKVAKRGQDVALRCDPISGHVSLFWYQQALGQGPEFLTYFQNEAQLDKSGLPSDRFFAERPEGSVSTLKIQRTQQEDSAVYLCASSLEAGGNNEQFFGPGTRLTVL.

This chain's CDR3 is CASSTGTGTEYEQYF. CDR3 coding DNA: TGCGCCAGCAGCACTGGGACAGGAACGGAGTACGAGCAGTACTTC. This chain joins TRBV5-1 and TRBJ2-7, with TRBD1 matching 8 bases. V was pared by 4 bases and J by 4 bases, with 10 bases of the junction left unmatched. CDR1 SGHRS and CDR2 YFSETQ come from the germline V gene. The CDR3 runs to 15 residues.

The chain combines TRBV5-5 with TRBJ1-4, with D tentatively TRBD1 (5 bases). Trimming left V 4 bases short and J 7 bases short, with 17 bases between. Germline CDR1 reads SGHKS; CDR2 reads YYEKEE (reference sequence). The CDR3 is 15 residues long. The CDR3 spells CASSAFGGFSEKLFF. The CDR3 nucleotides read TGTGCCAGCAGCGCCTTTGGGGGTTTTAGTGAAAAACTGTTTTTT.

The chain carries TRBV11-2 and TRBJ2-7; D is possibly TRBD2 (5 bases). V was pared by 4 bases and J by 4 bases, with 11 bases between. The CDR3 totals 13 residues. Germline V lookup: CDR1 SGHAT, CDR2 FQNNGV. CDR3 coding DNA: TGTGCCAGCAGCTACCGGGGAAGATACGAGCAGTACGTC. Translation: CASSYRGRYEQYV.

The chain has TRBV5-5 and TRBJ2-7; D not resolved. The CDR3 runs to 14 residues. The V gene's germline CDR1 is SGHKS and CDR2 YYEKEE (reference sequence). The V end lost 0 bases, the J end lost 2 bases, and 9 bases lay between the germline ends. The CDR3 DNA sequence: TGTGCCAGCAGCTTGGGTGCATCAACCTACGAGCAGTACGTC. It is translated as CASSLGASTYEQYV.

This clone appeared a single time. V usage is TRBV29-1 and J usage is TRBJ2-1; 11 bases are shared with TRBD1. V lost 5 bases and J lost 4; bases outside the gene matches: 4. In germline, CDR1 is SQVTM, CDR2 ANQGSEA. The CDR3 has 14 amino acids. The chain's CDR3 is CSVSGTGGYNEQFF. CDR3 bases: TGCAGCGTTTCCGGGACAGGGGGTTACAATGAGCAGTTCTTC.

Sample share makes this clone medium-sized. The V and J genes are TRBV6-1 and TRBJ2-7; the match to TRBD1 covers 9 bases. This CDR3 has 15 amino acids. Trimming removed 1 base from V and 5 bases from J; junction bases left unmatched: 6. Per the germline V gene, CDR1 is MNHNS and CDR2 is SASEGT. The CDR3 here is CASSEETGGMNEQYV. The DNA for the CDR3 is TGTGCCAGCAGTGAAGAGACAGGGGGTATGAACGAGCAGTACGTC.

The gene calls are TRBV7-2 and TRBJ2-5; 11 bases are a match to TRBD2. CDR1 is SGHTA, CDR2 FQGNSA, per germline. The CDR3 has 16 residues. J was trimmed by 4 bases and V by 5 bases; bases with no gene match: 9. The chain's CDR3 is CASSALLAGGPETQYF. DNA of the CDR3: TGTGCCAGCAGCGCCCTGCTAGCGGGAGGACCAGAGACCCAGTACTTC.

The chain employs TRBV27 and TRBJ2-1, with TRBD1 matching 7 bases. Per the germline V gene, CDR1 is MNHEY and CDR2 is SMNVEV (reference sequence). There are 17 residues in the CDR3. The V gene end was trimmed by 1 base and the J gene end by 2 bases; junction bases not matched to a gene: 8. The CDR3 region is CASSLFPGTATYNEQFF. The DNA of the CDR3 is TGTGCCAGCAGTTTATTCCCCGGGACAGCGACCTACAATGAGCAGTTCTTC.

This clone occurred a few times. CDR3 loop: CATQAGRNEQFF. The CDR3 DNA follows: TGTGCCACCCAGGCCGGCAGGAATGAGCAGTTCTTC. V and J are TRBV6-6 and TRBJ2-1; D unclear. CDR1 and CDR2 (germline): MNHNY, SVGAGI (reference sequence). V lost 10 bases and J lost 7, with 14 bases in between. There are 12 residues in the CDR3.

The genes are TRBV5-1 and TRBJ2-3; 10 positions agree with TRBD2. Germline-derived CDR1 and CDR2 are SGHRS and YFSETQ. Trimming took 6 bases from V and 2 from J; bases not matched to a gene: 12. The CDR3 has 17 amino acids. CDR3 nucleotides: TGCGCCAGCACCCACGAAGCGGGGGGGCCTTACACAGATACGCAGTATTTT. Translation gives CASTHEAGGPYTDTQYF.